This TCR beta chain appears in the sequencing data of a study of T cells after yellow fever vaccination. About the study: Each low-cell-number fraction was prepared by means of SMART-Seq v4 Ultra Low Input. Study-wide points: A limited proportion of clonotypes was detected within both the CD4 and CD8 compartments. Post-booster samples contained most primary-vaccination clones (more than 95% CD4, roughly 88% CD8).

The CDR3 loop spans 12 amino acids. Germline V lookup: CDR1 LGHDT, CDR2 YNNKEL (reference sequence). The V and J ends lost 1 base and 8 bases respectively, with 7 bases between them. UMIs and a universal primer site were added when TCR cDNA was made by 5'RACE template switching. In TCRdb, the 5' RACE reads were re-called with MiXCR into one record per CDR3 protein. The sample records 620,000 or so distinct CDR3 sequences, 10% to 15% being singletons. Only a few counts were recorded for this clonotype. The antigen is unknown. The receptor was derived from a man aged 30-40 years who received the YFV17D yellow fever vaccine. Source: PBMCs, taken on the day of the yellow fever booster vaccination. This chain links TRBV3-1 with TRBJ2-3; no clear D. DNA for the CDR3: TGTGCCAGCAGCCAAGCAGAATCTACGCAGTATTTT. It translates to CASSQAESTQYF.